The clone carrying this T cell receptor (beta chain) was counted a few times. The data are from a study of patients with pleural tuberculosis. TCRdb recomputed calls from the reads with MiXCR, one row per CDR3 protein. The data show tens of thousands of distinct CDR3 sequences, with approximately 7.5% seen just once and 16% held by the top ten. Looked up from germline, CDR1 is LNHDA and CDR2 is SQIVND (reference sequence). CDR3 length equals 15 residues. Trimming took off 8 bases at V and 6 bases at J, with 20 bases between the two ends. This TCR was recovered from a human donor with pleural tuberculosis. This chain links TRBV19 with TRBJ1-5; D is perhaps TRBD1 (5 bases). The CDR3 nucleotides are TGTGCCAGTGGACTCGGGGTAGCGGGGGGTCAGCCCCAGCATTTT. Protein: CASGLGVAGGQPQHF.